The sequence of this T cell receptor beta chain was determined in a study of OX40 agonist ivuxolimab in advanced cancers. General notes on the study: The costimulatory receptor OX40 (CD134) was targeted by ivuxolimab, a fully human IgG2 agonistic monoclonal antibody. In the dose-escalation cohort, more than 75% of patients were male, and the mean age was roughly 60 years, with a range of about 23 to 80. Of the roughly 51 patients in dose escalation, around 20 had hepatocellular carcinoma, some 15 had melanoma, 9 had renal cell carcinoma and 9 had head and neck cancer. Intravenous ivuxolimab was administered to patients every 2 weeks at six dose levels: 0.01, 0.1, 0.3, 1.5, 3 and 10 mg/kg. Prior anti-PD-1, anti-PD-L1 or anti-CTLA-4 therapy was permitted, and approximately 40% of dose-escalation patients had received checkpoint inhibitors. The purpose of peripheral TCRbeta sequencing was to test whether ivuxolimab changed TCR sequence diversity and led to clonal T-cell expansion. The paper describes the monotherapy dose-escalation part (N of about 47 patients) of the phase I trial of ivuxolimab. Three dose-escalation patients achieved partial responses, one with hepatocellular carcinoma and two with cutaneous melanoma.

Genomic DNA was extracted from sorted cells for sequencing of the TCRbeta CDR3 region. TCRbeta CDR3 regions were sequenced using the immunoSEQ Assay. TCRdb carries this immuneACCESS record with in-frame sequences only. Its versions omit some clonotypes, under half of them owing to an unresolved V gene in the studies checked, with the rest unexplained. The sample table contains approximately 46,000 clones; only one count was recorded for 80% of them. About 3.9% of the sample comes from the top ten. Here is what the overall study found, with its caveats: In partial responders in the 0.1-3.0 mg/kg groups, normalized peripheral clonal expansion was found to be among the lowest, especially among CD8+ T cells. Which antigens the clonally expanded peripheral T cells were specific for was not determined. At doses from 0.1 to 3.0 mg/kg, clonal expansion was seen in both CD4+ and CD8+ blood T cells between baseline and week 6. Low levels of normalized T-cell clonal expansion were also seen in some patients who did not respond. After ivuxolimab, more expanded clones were found on average in CD8+ T cells than in CD4+ T cells.

V is cut by 0 bases and J by 7 bases, and the space between the germline ends is 11 bases. From its cysteine to its phenylalanine, the CDR3 spans 15 amino acids. Solely the CDR3 DNA is kept, with 45 bases framed from the first base. As encoded in the germline V gene, CDR1 is SGHRS while CDR2 is YFSETQ. The trial excluded patients who had a history of autoimmune disease or who were on systemic immunosuppression. Peripheral blood for TCR sequencing was collected from all dose cohorts at baseline, on cycle 4 day 1, and on cycle 7 day 1. Samples were obtained from an open-label, multicenter, first-in-human phase I dose-escalation trial of ivuxolimab. Adults with locally advanced or metastatic melanoma, renal cell carcinoma, hepatocellular carcinoma or head and neck squamous cell carcinoma were enrolled in the trial. CD4+ and CD8+ T cells were sorted separately from peripheral blood before TCR sequencing.

Details on this clone: Its antigen has not been determined. Per-base quality was not reported, and no clone a single base away is much larger than it.

The specimen comprised CD4+ or CD8+ T cells sorted from blood, sampled in a trial of the OX40 agonist ivuxolimab. The sequence was obtained from an adult with an advanced solid tumor such as melanoma, head and neck, liver or kidney cancer. This receptor chain uses TRBV5-1 and TRBJ1-6; TRBD1 might be the D gene, on 6 matching bases. CDR3 region: CASSLGQRGNSPLHF. In nucleotides, the sequence is TGCGCCAGCAGCTTGGGACAGAGGGGGAATTCACCCCTCCACTTT. Supplemented by the reference TRBV5-1 and TRBJ1-6 proteins around the CDR3, the complete variable domain is KAGVTQTPRYLIKTRGQQVTLSCSPISGHRSVSWYQQTPGQGLQFLFEYFSETQRNKGNFPGRFSGRQFSNSRSEMNVSTLELGDSALYLCASSLGQRGNSPLHFGNGTRLTVT.